This is a list of T cell receptor beta chains from one sample in a study of shared clonotypes between healthy human individuals. Using immunoSEQ multiplex PCR, the repertoire was profiled, and TCRdb retains in-frame clones only, with some absent. The table shows roughly 530,000 clones, with 90% to 97% occurring only once. The material sequenced was naive CD4+ T cells sorted from blood. All receptors derive from a young woman in good health. Both conserved end residues are part of each CDR3. The order of the fields is clone size, V gene, D gene, J gene, CDR3 protein. A D gene is named only where the DNA matches it firmly. The size entry is marked missing in some rows and otherwise reads once, few, many or a size class.

.	TRBV5-1	TRBD2	TRBJ2-6	CASSFPLPREGLGANVLTF
.	TRBV29-1	TRBD2	TRBJ2-5	CSVPGGGETQYF
.	TRBV6-1	.	TRBJ1-1	CAIKLPGREAFF
few	TRBV5-4	.	TRBJ2-7	CASSLFNRDYEQYF
.	TRBV18	TRBD2	TRBJ2-1	CASSPPSGRESEQFF
.	TRBV5-8	TRBD2	TRBJ2-3	CASSLRAGVSDTQYF
.	TRBV29-1	.	TRBJ2-3	CSVSTRLADTQYF
once	TRBV7-2	.	TRBJ2-7	CASSLTTYEQYF
.	TRBV7-2	.	TRBJ2-1	CASSRDNEQFF
.	TRBV14	.	TRBJ2-7	CASSQTWGGEQYF
.	TRBV7-9	TRBD2	TRBJ2-7	CASSLVAGTSGYEQYF
.	TRBV29-1	TRBD2	TRBJ2-1	CSVAGTSGYNEQFF
.	TRBV5-8	TRBD1	TRBJ2-6	CASSLDRAGANVLTF
.	TRBV5-1	.	TRBJ2-7	CASRSDSSDYEQYF
once	TRBV6-1	.	TRBJ1-2	CASRPTETAYYGYTF
.	TRBV6-6	TRBD1	TRBJ2-7	CASSSAGTAFYEQYF
.	TRBV4-1	.	TRBJ2-3	CASSRSPILGGYTDTQYF
.	TRBV7-7	.	TRBJ2-5	CASSLRGRETQYF
once	TRBV28	TRBD1	TRBJ1-1	CASTGQGPTEAFF
.	TRBV28	TRBD2	TRBJ2-1	CASSTSGVSYNEQFF
.	TRBV5-1	.	TRBJ2-3	CASSASGGDTQYF
once	TRBV18	TRBD2	TRBJ2-7	CASSPPWGTSSYEQYF
.	TRBV21-1	.	TRBJ2-1	CASWPDNEQFF
once	TRBV2	.	.	CASSFSGTANYEQYF
.	TRBV28	.	TRBJ1-6	CASSFMGDPILSPLHF
.	TRBV5-1	.	TRBJ2-1	CASSLVESLGIEQFF
.	TRBV18	.	TRBJ1-3	CASSPRSRRNTIYF
.	TRBV18	.	TRBJ1-3	CASSPGQTSSGNTIYF
.	TRBV15	.	TRBJ2-7	CATSRDSYEQYF
.	TRBV28	TRBD2	TRBJ2-2	CATIEAGGNTGELFF
.	TRBV19	.	TRBJ2-7	CASSPGPRDSYEQYF
once	TRBV28	TRBD1	TRBJ1-1	CASVPWTGMNTEAFF
.	TRBV19	.	TRBJ2-7	CASSIGRVHEQYF
.	TRBV28	.	TRBJ1-2	CATRERAHYGYTF
.	TRBV2	.	TRBJ1-6	CASRAGSYNSPLHF
.	TRBV5-1	.	TRBJ2-5	CASSLGQETQYF
.	TRBV11-3	.	TRBJ1-1	CASSLRGQNTEAFF
.	TRBV12-2	.	TRBJ2-2	CASRFWAGTDTGELFF
.	TRBV7-9	TRBD1	TRBJ1-1	CASSLRQGANTEAFF
.	TRBV15	.	TRBJ2-3	CATSRDGGTDTQYF